What follows are 10 T cell receptor beta chains derived from one specimen sequenced in a study of OX40 agonist ivuxolimab in advanced cancers. Only in-frame clones appear in the TCRdb table, and some are missing; sequencing was by immunoSEQ multiplex PCR. The sample includes about 37,000 clones, about nine tenths of them seen just once. Specimen: CD4+ or CD8+ T cells sorted from blood, collected in a trial of the OX40 agonist ivuxolimab. These receptor sequences come from an adult with an advanced solid tumor such as melanoma, head and neck, liver or kidney cancer.

The chain uses TRBV10-3 and TRBJ2-1; D remains unclear. This CDR3 region has 16 residues. Germline V gene lookup returns CDR1 ENHRY and CDR2 SYGVKD. The V end was cut by 4 bases, the J end by 4 bases, with 17 bases between. The CDR3 loop reads CAISGGVLGAYNEQFF. CDR3 in DNA: TGTGCCATCAGTGGTGGCGTACTCGGCGCTTACAATGAGCAGTTCTTC.

This clone was seen a single time. V is TRBV6-5 and J is TRBJ2-2; tentatively, D is TRBD1 (6 bases). CDR1 is MNHEY, CDR2 SVGAGI, per germline. V was pared by 5 bases and J by 6 bases, with 13 bases between. The CDR3 has 14 amino acids. This CDR3 reads CASSPRGFAGELFF. CDR3 coding DNA: TGTGCCAGCAGTCCTAGGGGGTTCGCCGGGGAGCTGTTTTTT.

This clone was seen just once. V gene TRBV13 combines with J gene TRBJ2-1; no reliable D call. Germline loops: CDR1 PRHDT, CDR2 FYEKMQ (reference sequence). With 5 bases removed from V and 4 bases from J, the gap between germline ends came to 9 bases. This CDR3 is built from 13 residues. The CDR3 is CASSDQNYNEQFF. The CDR3 DNA reads TGTGCCAGCAGCGACCAGAATTACAATGAGCAGTTCTTC.

The chain recombines TRBV5-6 with TRBJ2-7; D call uncertain. Germline assignment: CDR1 SGHDT and CDR2 YYEEEE. The length of the CDR3 is 13 residues. Between the trimmed V and J ends, which lost 0 bases and 6 bases, there was a span of 10 bases. CDR3 coding DNA: TGTGCCAGCAGCTTGGGGACGTCGGTCGAGCAGTACTTC. Amino acids: CASSLGTSVEQYF. Filled out from reference TRBV5-6 and TRBJ2-7, the complete variable domain reads DAGVTQSPTHLIKTRGQQVTLRCSPKSGHDTVSWYQQALGQGPQFIFQYYEEEERQRGNFPDRFSGHQFPNYSSELNVNALLLGDSALYLCASSLGTSVEQYFGPGTRLTVT.

The chain employs TRBV28 and TRBJ1-1; D is unclear. The CDR3 contains 13 residues. V lost 6 bases, J lost 0 bases, and 8 bases lay in between. CDR1 and CDR2 from the germline V gene are MDHEN and SYDVKM. The CDR3 region is CASSSGVNTEAFF. Written as DNA, the CDR3 is TGTGCCAGCAGCTCCGGGGTGAACACTGAAGCTTTCTTT. Looking up the rest from reference TRBV28 and TRBJ1-1 gives the full variable domain: DVKVTQSSRYLVKRTGEKVFLECVQDMDHENMFWYRQDPGLGLRLIYFSYDVKMKEKGDIPEGYSVSREKKERFSLILESASTNQTSMYLCASSSGVNTEAFFGQGTRLTVV.

This clone has only one observation. V and J are TRBV5-4 and TRBJ2-7; D gene uncertain. The V gene's germline CDR1 is SGHNT and CDR2 YYREEE (reference sequence). Trimming took 0 bases from V and 0 from J, leaving 4 bases between them. The CDR3 has 13 residues. The CDR3 sequence is CASSLGNSYEQYF. CDR3 DNA: TGTGCCAGCAGCTTGGGGAACTCCTACGAGCAGTACTTC. Full variable domain (remainder filled in from reference TRBV5-4 and TRBJ2-7): ETGVTQSPTHLIKTRGQQVTLRCSSQSGHNTVSWYQQALGQGPQFIFQYYREEENGRGNFPPRFSGLQFPNYSSELNVNALELDDSALYLCASSLGNSYEQYFGPGTRLTVT.

This chain connects TRBV6-5 to TRBJ1-2; a possible D gene is TRBD1 (5 bases). V dropped 0 bases and J dropped 4 bases, with 9 bases sitting between them. In germline, CDR1 is MNHEY, CDR2 SVGAGI. This CDR3 comprises 14 residues. The CDR3 DNA sequence: TGTGCCAGCAGTTACTCGGCGAGGGGCTATGGCTACACCTTC. The encoded protein is CASSYSARGYGYTF.

The genes are TRBV10-3 and TRBJ2-2; D is uncertain. V dropped 2 bases and J dropped 6 bases, with 4 bases sitting between them. CDR1 is ENHRY, CDR2 SYGVKD, per germline. The CDR3 length is 12 residues. The CDR3 bases are TGTGCCATCAGTGAGCCACCCGGGGAGCTGTTTTTT. This gives the protein CAISEPPGELFF.

The V gene is TRBV10-3, the J gene TRBJ2-3; D unresolved. The CDR3 runs to 10 residues. CDR1 and CDR2 (germline): ENHRY, SYGVKD. V was shortened by 10 bases and J by 6 bases, with 8 bases between the two germline ends. CDR3 bases: TGTGCCACCTTAGGCGATACGCAGTATTTT. This sequence encodes CATLGDTQYF.

This clone was picked up one time. The chain employs TRBV11-2 and TRBJ2-1, with 11 bases aligning to TRBD2. Germline CDR1 and CDR2: SGHAT and FQNNGV. CDR3 length equals 17 residues. V shed 3 bases, J shed 6 bases, and the junction held 10 bases outside the gene matches. The CDR3 bases are TGTGCCAGCAGCTTTTATTTAGCGGGAGGGCCGGTCAATGAGCAGTTCTTC. This encodes CASSFYLAGGPVNEQFF.